A selection of T cell receptor beta chains follows, all from one sample in a study of T cells in narcolepsy. TCRdb keeps only in-frame clones here, not all; method: immunoSEQ multiplex PCR. The sample comprises around 25,000 clones, roughly 77% of which are singletons, and under 1.2% rests with the top ten. Sequenced input: memory (CD45RA-) CD4+ T cells from blood. These receptors all come from a human donor in good health. Each CDR3 is given with its conserved first and last residue. D genes are given only for firm matches. Where a row states a size, it is once, few, many or the class of an expanded clone; other rows omit it.

v_gene	j_gene	d_gene	abundance	CDR3aa	CDR3nt
TRBV6-1	TRBJ2-3	NA	NA	CASSEFPRGGEYF	TGTGCCAGCAGTGAATTCCCTAGGGGCGGGGAGTATTTT
TRBV30	TRBJ1-1	TRBD1	NA	CAWIPDRGRNTEAFF	TGTGCCTGGATTCCGGACAGGGGAAGAAACACTGAAGCTTTCTTT
TRBV11-1	TRBJ2-1	NA	NA	CASSLAGKYNEQFF	TGTGCCAGCAGCTTAGCCGGGAAATACAATGAGCAGTTCTTC
TRBV11-2	TRBJ2-7	TRBD2	NA	CASSFPGTSGYEQYF	TGTGCCAGCAGCTTTCCCGGGACTAGCGGTTACGAGCAGTACTTC
TRBV29-1	TRBJ1-1	NA	NA	CSVGVGVGDTEAFF	TGCAGCGTTGGTGTCGGCGTGGGGGACACTGAAGCTTTCTTT
TRBV19	TRBJ1-1	NA	NA	CASSPVHGTEAFF	TGTGCCAGTAGTCCCGTTCATGGCACTGAAGCTTTCTTT
TRBV25-1	TRBJ1-2	NA	NA	CASRTSLEVEGTVRGYTF	TGTGCCAGCAGAACCTCCCTGGAGGTCGAGGGGACGGTAAGGGGCTACACCTTC
TRBV9	TRBJ1-3	NA	NA	CASSVTDSGNTIYF	TGTGCCAGCAGCGTAACAGACTCTGGAAACACCATATATTTT
TRBV7-9	TRBJ2-5	NA	once	CASRPPPRLGETQYF	TGTGCCAGCAGGCCACCGCCGCGTTTGGGGGAGACCCAGTACTTC
TRBV6-1	TRBJ1-5	NA	NA	CASSELGQGGQPQHF	TGTGCCAGCAGTGAATTGGGGCAGGGTGGTCAGCCCCAGCATTTT
TRBV28	TRBJ2-7	TRBD1	NA	CASGQLQGAHEQYF	TGTGCCAGCGGGCAGTTGCAGGGGGCCCACGAGCAGTACTTC
TRBV6-4	TRBJ1-1	TRBD1	NA	CASRSQPGQTNTEAFF	TGTGCCAGCAGGAGTCAGCCGGGACAGACGAACACTGAAGCTTTCTTT
TRBV6-1	TRBJ2-2	TRBD2	NA	CASSGTSGRAGELFF	TGTGCCAGCAGTGGGACTAGCGGGAGGGCCGGGGAGCTGTTTTTT
TRBV6-1	TRBJ2-2	TRBD1	NA	CASSKQGTYTGELFF	TGTGCCAGCAGTAAACAGGGGACGTACACCGGGGAGCTGTTTTTT
TRBV5-1	TRBJ2-7	TRBD2	NA	CASSLTSGAYYEQYF	TGCGCCAGCAGCTTGACTAGCGGGGCATACTACGAGCAGTACTTC
TRBV5-1	TRBJ2-7	TRBD1	NA	CASSLQGQGAEQYF	TGCGCCAGCAGCTTGCAAGGACAGGGAGCCGAGCAGTACTTC
TRBV4-3	TRBJ1-2	NA	NA	CASSRDTTGHNYGYTF	TGCGCCAGCAGCCGTGACACGACAGGACATAACTATGGCTACACCTTC
TRBV7-2	TRBJ2-3	TRBD2	once	CASSPRAGSTDTQYF	TGTGCCAGCAGCCCCCGAGCGGGGAGCACAGATACGCAGTATTTT
TRBV11-2	TRBJ1-4	NA	once	CASSPGAGATLFF	TGTGCCAGCAGCCCCGGGGCGGGTGCGACACTGTTTTTT
TRBV12-5	TRBJ2-6	NA	NA	CASGSIRGGSGANVLTF	TGTGCTAGTGGTTCAATCAGGGGAGGCTCTGGGGCCAACGTCCTGACTTTC
TRBV28	TRBJ2-7	NA	NA	CASSFDPSRGGEQYF	TGTGCCAGCAGTTTTGACCCCTCGCGGGGCGGCGAGCAGTACTTC
TRBV4-2	TRBJ2-7	TRBD1	NA	CASSQVWDSSYEQYF	TGTGCCAGCAGCCAAGTCTGGGACAGTTCCTACGAGCAGTACTTC
TRBV7-2	TRBJ1-2	NA	few	CASSPTWGGYTF	TGTGCCAGCAGCCCTACCTGGGGGGGCTACACCTTC
TRBV29-1	TRBJ1-2	NA	NA	CSVEDRGGYTF	TGCAGCGTTGAAGACAGGGGTGGCTACACCTTC
TRBV19	TRBJ2-2	TRBD1	NA	CASSNPYRGRAGELFF	TGTGCCAGTAGTAATCCATACAGGGGTCGCGCCGGGGAGCTGTTTTTT